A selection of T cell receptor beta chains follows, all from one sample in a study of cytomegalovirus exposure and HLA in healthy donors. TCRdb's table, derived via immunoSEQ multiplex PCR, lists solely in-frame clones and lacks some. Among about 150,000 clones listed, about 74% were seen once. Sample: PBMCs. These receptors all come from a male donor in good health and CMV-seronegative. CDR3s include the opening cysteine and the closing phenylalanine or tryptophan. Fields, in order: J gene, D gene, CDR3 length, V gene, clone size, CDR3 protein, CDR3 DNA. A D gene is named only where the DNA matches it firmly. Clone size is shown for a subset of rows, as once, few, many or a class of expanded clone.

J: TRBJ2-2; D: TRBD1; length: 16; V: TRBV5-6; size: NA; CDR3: CASSLVDRVNTGELFF; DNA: TGTGCCAGCAGCTTGGTGGACAGGGTCAACACCGGGGAGCTGTTTTTT
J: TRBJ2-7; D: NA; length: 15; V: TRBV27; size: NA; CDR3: CASSPIGHLAYEQYF; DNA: TGTGCCAGCAGTCCGATCGGACACCTGGCGTACGAGCAGTACTTC
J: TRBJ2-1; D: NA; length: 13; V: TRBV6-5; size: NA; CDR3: CASSYSRDNEQFF; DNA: TGTGCCAGCAGTTACTCGAGGGACAATGAGCAGTTCTTC
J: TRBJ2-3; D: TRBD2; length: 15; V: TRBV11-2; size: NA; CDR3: CASSFSGSSTDTQYF; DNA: TGTGCCAGCAGCTTTAGCGGGAGTAGCACAGATACGCAGTATTTT
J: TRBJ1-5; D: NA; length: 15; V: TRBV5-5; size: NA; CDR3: CASSARQFSNQPQHF; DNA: TGTGCCAGCAGCGCCAGACAGTTTAGCAATCAGCCCCAGCATTTT
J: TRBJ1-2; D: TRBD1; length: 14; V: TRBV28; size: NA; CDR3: CASTGTGTNYGYTF; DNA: TGTGCCAGCACAGGGACAGGTACTAACTATGGCTACACCTTC
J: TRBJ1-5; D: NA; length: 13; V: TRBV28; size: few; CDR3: CASSLQGYQPQHF; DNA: TGTGCCAGCAGTTTACAGGGGTATCAGCCCCAGCATTTT
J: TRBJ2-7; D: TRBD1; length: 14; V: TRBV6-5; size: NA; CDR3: CASSWTGGPLEQYF; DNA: TGTGCCAGCAGTTGGACAGGGGGACCCCTCGAGCAGTACTTC
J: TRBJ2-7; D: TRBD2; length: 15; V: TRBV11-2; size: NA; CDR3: CASSQKGREFYEQYF; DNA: TGTGCCAGCAGCCAAAAGGGGAGGGAATTCTACGAGCAGTACTTC
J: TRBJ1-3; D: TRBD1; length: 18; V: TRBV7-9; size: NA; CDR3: CSSTNRAGGTFSGNTIYF; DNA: TGTTCCAGCACCAATAGGGCAGGGGGTACCTTCTCTGGAAACACCATATATTTT
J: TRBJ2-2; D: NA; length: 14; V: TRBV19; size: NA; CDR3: CASTWTVNTGELFF; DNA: TGTGCCAGTACCTGGACAGTGAACACCGGGGAGCTGTTTTTT
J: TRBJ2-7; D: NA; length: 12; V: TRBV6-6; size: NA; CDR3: CASSPSVYEQYF; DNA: TGTGCCAGCAGTCCCAGTGTTTACGAGCAGTACTTC
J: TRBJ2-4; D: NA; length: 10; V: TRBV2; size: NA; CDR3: CASGGNIQYF; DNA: TGTGCCAGCGGAGGGAACATTCAGTACTTC
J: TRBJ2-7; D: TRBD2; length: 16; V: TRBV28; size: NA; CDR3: CASNPPGLAGRNEQYF; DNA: TGTGCCAGCAACCCACCCGGACTAGCGGGACGCAACGAGCAGTACTTC
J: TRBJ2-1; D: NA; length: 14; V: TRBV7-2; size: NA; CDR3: CASSPYGQSNEQFF; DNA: TGTGCCAGCAGCCCCTACGGACAGTCCAATGAGCAGTTCTTC
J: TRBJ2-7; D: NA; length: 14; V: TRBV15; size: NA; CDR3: CATSRTSLGYEQYF; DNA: TGTGCCACCAGCAGAACCTCACTAGGCTACGAGCAGTACTTC
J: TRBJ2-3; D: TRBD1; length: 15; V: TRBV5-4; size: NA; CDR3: CASSLGQSFTDTQYF; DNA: TGTGCCAGCAGCCTGGGACAGAGTTTCACAGATACGCAGTATTTT
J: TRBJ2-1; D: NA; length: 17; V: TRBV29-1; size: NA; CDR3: CSVDSPWTAGRQGEQFF; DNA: TGCAGCGTTGATTCACCCTGGACAGCGGGGAGACAAGGTGAGCAGTTCTTC
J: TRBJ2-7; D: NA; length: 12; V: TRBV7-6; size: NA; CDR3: CASSSTGLEQYF; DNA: TGTGCCAGCAGTTCCACAGGGTTAGAGCAGTACTTC
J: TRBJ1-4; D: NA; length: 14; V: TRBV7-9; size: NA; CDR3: CASSLEGTGEKLFF; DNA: TGTGCCAGCAGCTTAGAGGGGACTGGAGAAAAACTGTTTTTT
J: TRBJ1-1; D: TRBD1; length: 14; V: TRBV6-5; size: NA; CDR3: CASSGTGVNTEAFF; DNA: TGTGCCAGCAGCGGGACAGGGGTGAACACTGAAGCTTTCTTT
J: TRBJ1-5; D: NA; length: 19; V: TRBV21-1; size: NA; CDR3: CASSKADWTAHPSNQPQHF; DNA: TGTGCCAGCAGCAAAGCGGATTGGACAGCTCACCCTAGCAATCAGCCCCAGCATTTT
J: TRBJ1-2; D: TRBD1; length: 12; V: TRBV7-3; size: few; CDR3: CASSSRQGSYTF; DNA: TGTGCCAGCAGCTCTAGACAGGGAAGCTACACCTTC
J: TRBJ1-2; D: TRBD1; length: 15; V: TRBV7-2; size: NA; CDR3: CASSLVGTGGAGYTF; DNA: TGTGCCAGCAGCTTAGTTGGGACAGGGGGCGCCGGCTACACCTTC
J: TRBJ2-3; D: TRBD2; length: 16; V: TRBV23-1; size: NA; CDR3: CASSQVGLAGTDTQYF; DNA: TGCGCCAGCAGTCAGGTCGGACTAGCGGGCACAGATACGCAGTATTTT
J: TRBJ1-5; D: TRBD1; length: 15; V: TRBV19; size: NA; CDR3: CASSSVTTGGEPQHF; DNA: TGTGCCAGTAGTTCAGTCACTACAGGGGGCGAGCCCCAGCATTTT
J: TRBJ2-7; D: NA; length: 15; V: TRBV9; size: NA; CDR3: CASSVGFPDMGEQYF; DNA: TGTGCCAGCAGCGTAGGGTTCCCGGACATGGGCGAGCAGTACTTC
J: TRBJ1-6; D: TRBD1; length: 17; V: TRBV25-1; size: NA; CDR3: CASAGTGRFSYNSPLHF; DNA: TGTGCCAGCGCTGGGACAGGCCGATTCTCCTATAATTCACCCCTCCACTTT
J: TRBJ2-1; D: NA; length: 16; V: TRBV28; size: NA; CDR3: CASSYEGDPSYNEQFF; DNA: TGTGCCAGCAGCTACGAAGGGGATCCCTCCTACAATGAGCAGTTCTTC
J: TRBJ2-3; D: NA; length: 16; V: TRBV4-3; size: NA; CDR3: CASSQSSSSAPDTQYF; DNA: TGCGCCAGCAGCCAATCAAGCTCCTCCGCCCCAGATACGCAGTATTTT
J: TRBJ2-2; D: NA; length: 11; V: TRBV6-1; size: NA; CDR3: CASKSTGELFF; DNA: TGTGCCAGCAAATCAACCGGGGAGCTGTTTTTT
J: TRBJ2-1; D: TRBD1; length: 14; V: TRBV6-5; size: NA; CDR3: CASSYQGARNEQFF; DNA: TGTGCCAGCAGTTATCAGGGGGCGAGGAATGAGCAGTTCTTC
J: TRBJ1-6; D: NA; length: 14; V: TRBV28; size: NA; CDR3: CANQSGGRNSPLHF; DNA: TGTGCCAACCAAAGCGGGGGGAGGAATTCACCCCTCCACTTT
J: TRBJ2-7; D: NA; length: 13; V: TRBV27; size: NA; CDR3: CASSSDRSYEQYF; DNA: TGTGCCAGCAGTTCCGACAGAAGCTACGAGCAGTACTTC
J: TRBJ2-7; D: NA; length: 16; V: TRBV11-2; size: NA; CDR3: CASSSVRGDEGYEQYF; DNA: TGTGCCAGCAGCTCCGTGCGGGGCGACGAGGGCTACGAGCAGTACTTC
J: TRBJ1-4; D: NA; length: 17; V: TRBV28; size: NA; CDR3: CASSILQGSATNEKLFF; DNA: TGTGCCAGCAGTATACTGCAGGGTTCCGCAACTAATGAAAAACTGTTTTTT
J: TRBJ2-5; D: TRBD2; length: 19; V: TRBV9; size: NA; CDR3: CASSGARGLAGVYQETQYF; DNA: TGTGCCAGCAGCGGAGCGAGGGGACTAGCGGGAGTTTACCAAGAGACCCAGTACTTC
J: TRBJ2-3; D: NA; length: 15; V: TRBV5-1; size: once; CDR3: CASSLNPIQEDTQYF; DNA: TGCGCCAGCAGCTTGAACCCTATACAGGAAGATACGCAGTATTTT
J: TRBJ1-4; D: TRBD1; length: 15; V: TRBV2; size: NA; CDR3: CATKTTGGPNEKLFF; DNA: TGTGCCACCAAAACGACAGGGGGCCCGAATGAAAAACTGTTTTTT
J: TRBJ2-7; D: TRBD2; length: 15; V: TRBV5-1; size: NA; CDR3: CASSPGLAGSNEQYF; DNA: TGCGCCAGCAGCCCGGGACTAGCGGGGTCGAACGAGCAGTACTTC
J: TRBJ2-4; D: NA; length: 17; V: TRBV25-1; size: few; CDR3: CASSEGQVQGGRNIQYF; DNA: TGTGCCAGCAGTGAGGGGCAGGTCCAGGGGGGAAGAAACATTCAGTACTTC
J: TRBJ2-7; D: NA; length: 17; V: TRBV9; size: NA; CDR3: CASSPRGGAGKRYEQYF; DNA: TGTGCCAGCAGCCCTAGGGGGGGGGCAGGGAAGAGGTACGAGCAGTACTTC
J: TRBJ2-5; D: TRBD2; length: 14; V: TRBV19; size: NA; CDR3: CASSIAGGRETQYF; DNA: TGTGCCAGTAGTATAGCGGGCGGGAGGGAGACCCAGTACTTC
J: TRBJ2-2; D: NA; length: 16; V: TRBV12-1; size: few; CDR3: CASSFAAGGDTGELFF; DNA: TGTGCCAGCAGCTTTGCGGCTGGGGGGGACACCGGGGAGCTGTTTTTT
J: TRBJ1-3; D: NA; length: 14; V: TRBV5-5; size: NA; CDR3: CASSYRYSGNTIYF; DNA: TGTGCCAGCAGCTACAGGTACTCTGGAAACACCATATATTTT
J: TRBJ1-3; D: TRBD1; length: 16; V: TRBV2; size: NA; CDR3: CASSERLAGGGNTIYF; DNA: TGTGCCAGCAGTGAACGGTTGGCAGGGGGCGGGAACACCATATATTTT
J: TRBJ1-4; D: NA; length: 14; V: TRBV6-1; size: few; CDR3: CASRRGGDNEKLFF; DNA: TGTGCCAGCAGAAGGGGGGGAGATAATGAAAAACTGTTTTTT
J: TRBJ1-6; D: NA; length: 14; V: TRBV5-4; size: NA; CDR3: CASKAEGYNSPLHF; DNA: TGTGCCAGCAAAGCAGAGGGTTATAATTCACCCCTCCACTTT
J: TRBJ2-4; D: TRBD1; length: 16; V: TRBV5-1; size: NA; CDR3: CASSLNPGQGGNIQYF; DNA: TGCGCCAGCAGCCTAAATCCGGGACAGGGGGGAAACATTCAGTACTTC
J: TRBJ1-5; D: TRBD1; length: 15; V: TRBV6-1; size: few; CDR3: CASSSTGGEGQPQHF; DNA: TGTGCCAGCAGTTCAACAGGGGGGGAAGGACAGCCCCAGCATTTT